This T cell receptor beta chain came from a study of T cell clones after liver transplantation. Study details: Post-transplant blood was tracked for graft-donor-reactive T cell clones identified in a pre-transplant mixed lymphocyte reaction.

TCRdb's copy holds only in-frame clones and misses some; the assay was immunoSEQ multiplex PCR. This table holds over 50,000 clones, 84% found once. This clone was recorded once. The CDR3 is 15 residues long. In germline, CDR1 is MNHEY, CDR2 SVGAGI. Trimming took 3 bases from V and 3 from J; bases not matched to a gene: 4. Unstimulated PBMCs were sorted into CD3+CD4+ and CD3+CD8+ populations. J is TRBJ1-2 and V is TRBV6-5; 10 bases fit TRBD1. This sequence was found in a human donor who received a liver transplant. Material: CD4+ T cells from blood, obtained before liver transplant. CDR3 DNA: TGTGCCAGCAGTTATAAGGGACAGGGGTACTATGGCTACACCTTC. It is translated as CASSYKGQGYYGYTF.